A single sample gave rise to the 17 T cell receptor beta chains below, sequenced in a study of blood T cells in healthy people across ages. A second PCR of 7 to 11 cycles used a sample-barcoded 5' primer and a J-beta primer mix. From the 5' RACE reads, TCRdb called clonotypes with MiXCR, one entry per CDR3 protein. The repertoire holds 1.5 million or so distinct CDR3 sequences, with 35% to 45% as singletons. Sample: blood. The receptors shown here come from a woman between 18 and 29 years old in good health.

J is TRBJ1-4 and V is TRBV7-9, with D possibly being TRBD1 (6 bases). V was cut by 7 bases and J by 7 bases, with 16 bases left in between. Germline V gene lookup returns CDR1 SEHNR and CDR2 FQNEAQ (reference sequence). The CDR3 has 14 residues. This CDR3 is CASTRGGLGEKLFF. The CDR3 DNA reads as TGTGCCAGCACCCGGGGGGGGCTTGGTGAAAAACTGTTTTTT.

This clonotype is a singleton in its sample. This chain connects TRBV5-1 to TRBJ2-1, with D tentatively TRBD2 (5 bases). CDR1 SGHRS and CDR2 YFSETQ come from the germline V gene. The CDR3 sequence is 16 residues long. The ends were cut back, 7 bases at V and 5 bases at J, with 22 bases in the middle. Written as DNA, the CDR3 is TGCGCCAGCGGGCTTGAGGGAGTAGGGCTCGACAATGAGCAGTTCTTC. This encodes CASGLEGVGLDNEQFF.

The V call is TRBV18, the J call TRBJ2-7; D gene uncertain. Trimming cost V 3 bases and J 10 bases, with 16 bases left between them. The length of the CDR3 is 13 residues. The germline gives CDR1 KGHSH, CDR2 LQKENI. The CDR3 spells CASSPKGRKTQYV. As DNA, the CDR3 is TGTGCCAGCTCACCGAAGGGAAGGAAGACCCAGTACGTC.

The J gene is TRBJ1-5, the V gene TRBV10-3, with D perhaps matching TRBD1 (5 bases). The germline V and J ends were trimmed by 3 bases and 8 bases, with 17 bases remaining between them. The CDR3 consists of 15 residues. In germline, CDR1 is ENHRY, CDR2 SYGVKD. In nucleotides, the CDR3 is TGTGCCATCAGTGAAGGGACGGGGATTAGGGAGCCCCAGCATTTT. It specifies CAISEGTGIREPQHF.

The gene calls are TRBV4-3 and TRBJ1-5; tentatively, D is TRBD1 (5 bases). This CDR3 comprises 16 residues. Germline assignment: CDR1 LGHNA and CDR2 YSLEER. V was pared by 1 base and J by 1 base, with 11 bases between. The CDR3 is CASSQGTGPSNQPQHF. CDR3 bases: TGCGCCAGCAGCCAAGGGACGGGGCCAAGCAATCAGCCCCAGCATTTT.

A few counts support this clonotype. The rearrangement uses TRBV6-5 and TRBJ2-1, with 7 bases lining up with TRBD1. V gave up 10 bases and J gave up 5 bases; unmatched junction bases: 11. This CDR3 contains 14 residues. The V gene's germline CDR1 is MNHEY and CDR2 SVGAGI. CDR3 residues: CATTRRTGHNEQFF. The DNA of the CDR3 is TGTGCCACCACTCGACGGACAGGTCACAATGAGCAGTTCTTC.

This clonotype has a handful of counts. The V call is TRBV20-1, the J call TRBJ1-6; D remains ambiguous. Germline-derived CDR1 and CDR2 are DFQATT and SNEGSKA (reference sequence). This CDR3 is built from 13 residues. V lost 4 bases to trimming and J lost 5 bases, with 9 bases between them. The CDR3 DNA reads as TGCAGTGCTACGACACCTAATAATTCACCCCTCCACTTT. Translation gives CSATTPNNSPLHF.

The chain uses TRBV18 and TRBJ1-1; unclear D gene. Germline-derived CDR1 and CDR2 are KGHSH and LQKENI. The CDR3 is 14 amino acids. V dropped 3 bases and J dropped 5 bases, with 13 bases sitting between them. This CDR3 is CASSPSRWETEAFF. CDR3 coding DNA: TGTGCCAGCTCACCTAGTCGATGGGAAACTGAAGCTTTCTTT.

As for this clonotype: The germline gene is not matched at one end of the junction; a read error may be the cause. The CDR3 region is CTSSLGTSGAGDTQYF. In nucleotides, the CDR3 is TGTACCAGCAGCCTCGGGACTAGCGGAGCTGGGGATACGCAGTATTTT. The gene calls are TRBV9 and TRBJ2-3; 11 nucleotides agree with TRBD2. The CDR3 totals 16 residues. Germline V CDR1 and CDR2: SGDLS, YYNGEE.

The chain combines TRBV2 with TRBJ1-4; TRBD1 might be the D (6 bases). The ends were cut back, 4 bases at V and 4 bases at J, with 10 bases in the middle. The CDR3 covers 14 residues. The germline V gene encodes CDR1 SNHLY and CDR2 FYNNEI. CDR3 DNA sequence: TGTGCCAGCAGTGTGGGACACTATAATGAAAAACTGTTTTTT. Its protein product is CASSVGHYNEKLFF.

CDR3 sequence: CSVDSGDTSTDTQYF. DNA for the CDR3: TGCAGTGTTGATAGCGGGGATACTAGCACAGATACGCAGTATTTT. The chain links TRBV20-1 to TRBJ2-3; 8 nucleotides agree with TRBD2. CDR1 and CDR2 from the germline V gene are DFQATT and SNEGSKA (reference sequence). The CDR3 length is 15 residues. Trimming took 7 bases from V and 0 from J; bases not matched to a gene: 9.

This clonotype turned up a few times. The V and J genes are TRBV27 and TRBJ2-7, with TRBD2 matching 8 bases. The CDR3 sequence is 17 residues long. Looked up from germline, CDR1 is MNHEY and CDR2 is SMNVEV (reference sequence). The trim removed 2 bases at V and 0 bases at J, leaving 9 bases unmatched. The CDR3 DNA reads as TGTGCCAGCAGTTTAAGGAGTAGCGGGACTAGCTCCTACGAGCAGTACTTC. As protein: CASSLRSSGTSSYEQYF.

The CDR3 sequence: CASSPGASSYNEQYF. As DNA, the CDR3 is TGTGCCAGCAGCCCCGGCGCGAGCTCCTACAATGAGCAGTACTTC. J is TRBJ2-1 and V is TRBV7-9, with D hard to call. The DNA matches TRBJ2-7 better at its end, which makes the J call doubtful. Per the germline V gene, CDR1 is SEHNR and CDR2 is FQNEAQ (reference sequence). CDR3 size: 15 residues.

This clonotype was picked up many times. The rearrangement joins TRBV11-2 to TRBJ2-4; tentatively, D is TRBD1 (6 bases). The CDR3 spans 15 residues. The V end was cut by 5 bases, the J end by 1 base, with 12 bases between. Germline V gene lookup returns CDR1 SGHAT and CDR2 FQNNGV. Written as DNA, the CDR3 is TGTGCCAGCAGCCCATCAGGGGTGGCCAAAAACATTCAGTACTTC. Its translation: CASSPSGVAKNIQYF.

The chain uses TRBV20-1 and TRBJ2-1, with D unresolved. Germline V gene sequence: CDR1 DFQATT, CDR2 SNEGSKA (reference sequence). The ends were cut back, 6 bases at V and 7 bases at J, with 25 bases in the middle. This CDR3 is built from 16 residues. CDR3 DNA sequence: TGCAGTGCCCCACTCCCTTCGGTTCGTTTTTATAATGAGCAGTTCTTC. Translating it yields CSAPLPSVRFYNEQFF.

This clonotype was seen a handful of times. The chain employs TRBV10-3 and TRBJ2-1; 10 bases align to TRBD2. This CDR3 is built from 15 residues. Per the germline V gene, CDR1 is ENHRY and CDR2 is SYGVKD. V lost 6 bases and J lost 4; bases outside the gene matches: 6. For the CDR3, the DNA is TGTGCCATCAGGATCCTAGCGGGGGATTACAATGAGCAGTTCTTC. Translated: CAIRILAGDYNEQFF.

This clonotype occurred a few times. The J gene is TRBJ2-1, the V gene TRBV20-1; 10 bases fit TRBD2. The length of the CDR3 is 15 residues. The V gene's germline CDR1 is DFQATT and CDR2 SNEGSKA (reference sequence). V gave up 5 bases and J gave up 1 base; unmatched junction bases: 5. The CDR3 sequence is CSASTSGKSYNEQFF. DNA for the CDR3: TGCAGTGCTTCAACTAGCGGGAAATCCTACAATGAGCAGTTCTTC.